This T cell receptor (beta chain) came from a study of vaccination effects on CD4 cells after COVID-19. For the study at large: The post-vaccine samples were taken, at the median, 72 days after the second dose.

Here immunoSEQ multiplex PCR was the method, and the copy in TCRdb shows in-frame clones only, minus some. Of about 66,000 clones listed, 76% are singletons. This CDR3 comprises 14 residues. Trimming at V came to 4 bases and at J to 4 bases, leaving 4 bases not matched to a gene. Germline V gene lookup returns CDR1 SGHTA and CDR2 FQGNSA. Antigen-specific CD4+ T cell clonotypes were called by their expansion after viral peptide-pool culture in ViraFEST. CD4+ T cells were isolated after around 10 days of culture. Vaccination of participants consisted of two doses of either the BNT162b2 or mRNA-1273 vaccine. Nobody among the vaccine recipients had prior SARS-CoV-2 infection (nucleocapsid antibodies were negative). As for this clone: Antigen unknown.

Material: CD4+ T cells from PBMCs cultured with HCoV-OC43 spike peptides, obtained after COVID-19 vaccination. The subset was: HCoV-OC43 spike overlapping peptide pool stimulation. The chain combines TRBV7-2 with TRBJ2-5; 9 bases line up with TRBD1. The receptor's source is a human donor who received a COVID-19 vaccine. For the CDR3, the DNA is TGTGCCAGCAGCTGGACAGGGGCGGGAGAGACCCAGTACTTC. Protein: CASSWTGAGETQYF.